One and the same sample provided the 17 T cell receptor beta chains below, sequenced in a study of post-analysis software for immune sequencing data. General study findings and limits: With TRBV5-6, TRBV5-1 and TRBV20-1 included, about five TRBV segments were more frequent in patients than in controls.

Their antigens remain unidentified. Incorporated into the TCR beta cDNA libraries were unique molecular identifiers, which served to reduce PCR and sequencing biases. TCRdb re-derived calls from the PCR reads in MiXCR, one entry per CDR3 protein. This table holds about 820,000 distinct CDR3 sequences, approximately 50% found once. Specimen: blood. The receptors were gathered from a girl between 10 and 17 years old with multiple sclerosis.

V is TRBV28 and J is TRBJ2-4; 8 bases are a match to TRBD1. The end of the DNA is better explained by TRBJ2-7, so the J call may be wrong. Looked up from germline, CDR1 is MDHEN and CDR2 is SYDVKM. The CDR3 consists of 14 residues. The CDR3 loop reads CASRMPDRAYEQYF. The CDR3 DNA sequence: TGTGCCAGCAGAATGCCGGACAGGGCCTACGAGCAGTACTTC.

This clonotype was counted a few times. This rearrangement joins TRBV10-3 to TRBJ2-7, with a weak D call TRBD1 (5 bases). CDR3 length equals 12 residues. Trimming stripped 10 bases from V and 0 bases from J, with 10 bases between. Germline assignment: CDR1 ENHRY and CDR2 SYGVKD. The chain's CDR3 is CATKTDSYEQYF. The CDR3 coding sequence is TGTGCCACCAAGACAGACTCCTACGAGCAGTACTTC.

With regard to this clonotype: A read error may account for a junction end that differs from germline. This chain uses TRBV12-3 or TRBV12-4 with TRBJ2-6, with unresolved D. The CDR3 has 14 amino acids. For the CDR3, the DNA is TGTGCCAGCCGTTTAACCTCTGGGGCCAACGTCCTGACTTTC. It translates to CASRLTSGANVLTF.

The rearrangement uses TRBV29-1 and TRBJ2-5, with TRBD2 matching 11 bases. V shed 0 bases, J shed 6 bases, and the junction held 9 bases outside the gene matches. Germline values: CDR1 SQVTM, CDR2 ANQGSEA. There are 16 residues in the CDR3. CDR3 DNA sequence: TGCAGCGTTGAAGACTTCCTGGTAGCGGGAGGGAAGACCCAGTACTTC. This gives the protein CSVEDFLVAGGKTQYF. Supplemented by reference TRBV29-1 and TRBJ2-5, the full variable domain reads SAVISQKPSRDICQRGTSLTIQCQVDSQVTMMFWYRQQPGQSLTLIATANQGSEATYESGFVIDKFPISRPNLTFSTLTVSNMSPEDSSIYLCSVEDFLVAGGKTQYFGPGTRLLVL.

This chain uses TRBV20-1 with TRBJ2-5, with D perhaps TRBD2 (7 bases). Matching the DNA end better, TRBJ2-7 makes the J call doubtful. CDR1 and CDR2 from the germline V gene are DFQATT and SNEGSKA (reference sequence). The CDR3 loop spans 13 amino acids. The CDR3, as DNA: TGCAGTGCTAGCGGCGGGGGCGGGTACGAGCAGTACTTC. It yields the protein CSASGGGGYEQYF.

This clonotype occurred a few times. The chain combines TRBV5-1 with TRBJ2-3, with a possible D match to TRBD1 (6 bases). The germline gives CDR1 SGHRS, CDR2 YFSETQ. This CDR3 comprises 18 residues. Deletions cut 0 bases from V and 2 bases from J, with 19 bases between. CDR3 bases: TGCGCCAGCAGCTTGGTATTGGGCCAGAGGACAGTCACAGATACGCAGTATTTT. It yields the protein CASSLVLGQRTVTDTQYF.

The chain combines TRBV14 with TRBJ1-2; 7 positions agree with TRBD1. V shed 1 base and J 0 bases; nucleotides not matched to a gene: 8. The CDR3 covers 17 residues. The V gene's germline CDR1 is SGHDN and CDR2 FVKESK. The CDR3 sequence: CASSQVNRGVANYGYTF. The CDR3 nucleotides read TGTGCCAGCAGCCAAGTAAACAGGGGTGTAGCTAACTATGGCTACACCTTC.

A few counts support this clonotype. The chain uses TRBV12-3 or TRBV12-4 and TRBJ2-5; tentative D call: TRBD2 (6 bases). CDR3 length equals 17 residues. V lost 5 bases and J lost 3, with 22 bases in between. CDR3 amino acids: CASSPRGFHDGEETQYF. The CDR3 coding sequence is TGTGCCAGCAGTCCTCGGGGGTTCCACGACGGGGAAGAGACCCAGTACTTC.

The rearrangement joins TRBV5-8 to TRBJ2-1; 9 bases fit TRBD2. The CDR3 is 18 amino acids. Germline CDR1 reads SGHTS; CDR2 reads YDEGEE. J was trimmed by 3 bases and V by 0 bases; bases with no gene match: 10. CDR3 bases: TGTGCCAGCAGCTTGGTGTCGAGTGCGACTAGCGGCTACAATGAGCAGTTCTTC. Its translation: CASSLVSSATSGYNEQFF. Full variable domain (remainder filled in from reference TRBV5-8 and TRBJ2-1): EAGVTQSPTHLIKTRGQQATLRCSPISGHTSVYWYQQALGLGLQFLLWYDEGEERNRGNFPPRFSGRQFPNYSSELNVNALELEDSALYLCASSLVSSATSGYNEQFFGPGTRLTVL.

This clonotype was recorded at least ten times. DNA of the CDR3: TGTGCCGTCGGGGGGCACCCCACGGATACGCAGTATTTT. It codes for CAVGGHPTDTQYF. The J gene is TRBJ2-3, the V gene TRBV18; TRBD2 might be the D (7 bases). CDR3 length: 13 residues. Germline V gene sequence: CDR1 KGHSH, CDR2 LQKENI. With 11 bases removed from V and 6 bases from J, the gap between germline ends came to 18 bases.

This chain joins TRBV29-1 and TRBJ2-1; TRBD2 aligns across 16 bases. V gave up 7 bases and J gave up 1 base; unmatched junction bases: 7. In germline, CDR1 is SQVTM, CDR2 ANQGSEA. This CDR3 has 17 amino acids. CDR3 in DNA: TGCAGCGCCCCCCCGGGACTAGCGGGAGGGTCCTACAATGAGCAGTTCTTC. Translating gives CSAPPGLAGGSYNEQFF.

This clonotype was observed a few times. V is TRBV7-6 and J is TRBJ2-7, with D perhaps assigned TRBD1 or TRBD2 (5 bases each). The CDR3 is 13 amino acids. V shed 5 bases and J shed 6 bases, with 14 bases lying between them. The V gene's germline CDR1 is SGHVS and CDR2 FNYEAQ. The CDR3 region has the DNA TGTGCCAGCAGCCCCTCGCCAGGGAGCGAGCAGTACTTC. Its protein is CASSPSPGSEQYF.

In this sample, this clonotype turned up a few times. The CDR3 here is CASSPWTSGGTSYEQYF. The CDR3 nucleotides read TGTGCCAGCAGCCCCTGGACTAGCGGGGGCACCTCCTACGAGCAGTACTTC. The V and J genes are TRBV11-2 and TRBJ2-7; 13 bases match TRBD2. V shed 5 bases and J 0 bases; nucleotides not matched to a gene: 7. Germline V lookup: CDR1 SGHAT, CDR2 FQNNGV. CDR3 size: 17 residues.

The gene calls are TRBV12-3 or TRBV12-4 and TRBJ2-7; TRBD1 is a possible D gene (5 bases). The V end lost 6 bases, the J end lost 6 bases, and 18 bases lay between the germline ends. This CDR3 comprises 14 residues. CDR3: CASSHSSQGREQYF. CDR3 sequence (DNA): TGTGCCAGCAGCCATTCCAGCCAGGGTCGCGAGCAGTACTTC.

The rearrangement joins TRBV15 to TRBJ1-5, with 7 bases aligning to TRBD1. From germline, CDR1 is LNHNV and CDR2 YYDKDF (reference sequence). Trimming cost V 3 bases and J 3 bases; bases outside gene matches: 8. This CDR3 is 16 amino acids long. CDR3 loop: CATSSPDRAFNQPQHF. The CDR3 bases are TGTGCCACCAGCAGCCCCGACAGGGCGTTCAATCAGCCCCAGCATTTT.

The chain recombines TRBV29-1 with TRBJ1-2; no definite D call. From germline, CDR1 is SQVTM and CDR2 ANQGSEA. This CDR3 has 13 residues. Deletions cut 2 bases from V and 5 bases from J, with 12 bases between. CDR3 nucleotide sequence: TGCAGCGTTGAAAGTACAGCGATATATGGCTACACCTTC. It translates to CSVESTAIYGYTF.

This clonotype was observed a few times. V is TRBV12-3 or TRBV12-4 and J is TRBJ2-1; no clear D gene. The CDR3 extends over 14 amino acids. The V end lost 3 bases, the J end lost 4 bases, and 10 bases lay between the germline ends. Written as DNA, the CDR3 is TGTGCCAGCAGTTTGTCCCAGCTTTACAATGAGCAGTTCTTC. Translated: CASSLSQLYNEQFF.